This TCR beta chain was profiled in a study of T cell repertoires in cytomegalovirus infection. Findings and limits, study-wide: In two of eight donors, the top clonotype was HLA-C-restricted CMV-specific.

This clonotype was counted between two and nine times. The antigen is undetermined. TCRdb used MiXCR to reprocess the reads, holding one entry per CDR3 protein. The repertoire holds about 160,000 distinct CDR3 sequences, with less than 25% as singletons. V dropped 5 bases and J dropped 2 bases, with 9 bases sitting between them. The CDR3 has 13 amino acids. The source material was CD8+ T cells from cultured PBMCs, sampled from culture after CMV antigen stimulation. The rearrangement uses TRBV12-3 or TRBV12-4 and TRBJ1-1; D is unclear. This sequence originates from a human donor in good health (CMV status not recorded). Some clones in this sample may be carry-over from other donors' samples. The CDR3 loop is CASSGWINTEAFF. CDR3 nucleotide sequence: TGTGCCAGCAGTGGTTGGATTAACACTGAAGCTTTCTTT.